One sample yielded the 18 T cell receptor beta chains listed below, sequenced in a study of control samples from healthy donors and cancer patients. This table comes from immunoSEQ multiplex PCR, and its TCRdb copy is limited to in-frame clones, with some not included. The table includes around 140,000 clones, 92% detected once. Sample: blood. The receptors derive from a woman in her 50s in good health.

The chain recombines TRBV10-1 with TRBJ2-1; TRBD1 is a possible D gene (6 bases). CDR3 length: 13 residues. V was cut by 0 bases and J by 10 bases, with 10 bases left in between. Looked up from germline, CDR1 is WNHNN and CDR2 is SYGVQD (reference sequence). CDR3 amino acids: CASSESLQGEQFF. CDR3 coding DNA: TGCGCCAGCAGTGAGTCGCTTCAGGGGGAGCAGTTCTTC.

The J gene is TRBJ1-1, the V gene TRBV12-3 or TRBV12-4, with D unresolved. Between the trimmed V and J ends, which lost 6 bases and 3 bases, there was a span of 11 bases. This CDR3 region has 13 residues. For the CDR3, the DNA is TGTGCCAGCAGATCCGAAATACACACTGAAGCTTTCTTT. This encodes CASRSEIHTEAFF.

The chain joins TRBV30 to TRBJ2-5; D gene unclear. Trimming left V 0 bases short and J 7 bases short, with 9 bases between. CDR1 GTSNPN and CDR2 SVGIG come from the germline V gene (reference sequence). The CDR3 length is 12 residues. In DNA form, the CDR3 reads TGTGCCTGGAGTGTACTTATTGGGACCCAGTACTTC. Its protein is CAWSVLIGTQYF.

The chain carries TRBV15 and TRBJ2-7; possible D gene TRBD2, 6 bases. V shed 1 base and J shed 1 base, with 14 bases lying between them. The CDR3 spans 16 residues. Germline CDR1 is LNHNV and CDR2 is YYDKDF (reference sequence). CDR3 sequence reads: CATSRVSGRPSYEQYF. In nucleotides, the CDR3 is TGTGCCACCAGCAGAGTTTCCGGGAGACCTTCCTACGAGCAGTACTTC.

This rearrangement joins TRBV20-1 to TRBJ2-1; 8 bases align to TRBD2. Germline V gene sequence: CDR1 DFQATT, CDR2 SNEGSKA (reference sequence). The junction had 5 bases not matched to a gene; V was cut back by 3 bases and J by 4 bases. The CDR3 covers 14 residues. The CDR3 spells CSASRGLDYNEQFF. The CDR3 bases are TGCAGTGCTAGTCGGGGACTAGATTACAATGAGCAGTTCTTC.

J is TRBJ1-1 and V is TRBV6-5; perhaps TRBD1 as D (6 bases). Germline assignment: CDR1 MNHEY and CDR2 SVGAGI. Deletions cut 2 bases from V and 10 bases from J, with 14 bases between. CDR3 length: 13 amino acids. CDR3 loop: CASSYDHRATAFF. CDR3 bases: TGTGCCAGCAGTTACGACCACAGGGCAACAGCTTTCTTT.

This rearrangement joins TRBV25-1 to TRBJ2-7, with D possibly being TRBD2 (5 bases). V gave up 2 bases and J gave up 1 base, with 9 bases separating them. The V gene's germline CDR1 is MGHDK and CDR2 SYGVNS. The CDR3 has 14 amino acids. CDR3 sequence: CASSELVASYEQYF. DNA of the CDR3: TGTGCCAGCAGTGAACTGGTAGCGTCCTACGAGCAGTACTTC.

V and J are TRBV19 and TRBJ2-7, with D possibly matching TRBD1 (6 bases). This CDR3 has 18 residues. Looked up from germline, CDR1 is LNHDA and CDR2 is SQIVND (reference sequence). V was pared by 6 bases and J by 0 bases, with 24 bases between. Here the CDR3 DNA reads TGTGCCAGTAGCGGCCCGGCGAGGGGGAGTATCCGCTCCTACGAGCAGTACTTC. Residues: CASSGPARGSIRSYEQYF. Using reference TRBV19 and TRBJ2-7 for the parts outside the CDR3, the full variable domain is DGGITQSPKYLFRKEGQNVTLSCEQNLNHDAMYWYRQDPGQGLRLIYYSQIVNDFQKGDIAEGYSVSREKKESFPLTVTSAQKNPTAFYLCASSGPARGSIRSYEQYFGPGTRLTVT.

The chain uses TRBV28 and TRBJ1-3, with D tentatively TRBD1 (5 bases). This CDR3 has 15 amino acids. Trimming removed 3 bases from V and 3 bases from J, with 12 bases in between. Germline CDR1 is MDHEN and CDR2 is SYDVKM. The CDR3 DNA reads as TGTGCCAGCAGTTTTGGGGACGCTCTTGGAAACACCATATATTTT. Protein: CASSFGDALGNTIYF.

Details on this clone: This CDR3 is also generated by other DNA sequences in the sample. This rearrangement joins TRBV28 to TRBJ2-7; D not certain. Germline-derived CDR1 and CDR2 are MDHEN and SYDVKM. The CDR3 consists of 14 residues. Trimming shortened V by 10 bases and J by 4 bases, and 20 bases separated the two germline ends. Here the CDR3 DNA reads TGTGCCACCTCCAAGCCCGGCCCGGTATACGAGCAGTACTTC. Its translation: CATSKPGPVYEQYF. Full variable domain (missing parts from reference TRBV28 and TRBJ2-7): DVKVTQSSRYLVKRTGEKVFLECVQDMDHENMFWYRQDPGLGLRLIYFSYDVKMKEKGDIPEGYSVSREKKERFSLILESASTNQTSMYLCATSKPGPVYEQYFGPGTRLTVT.

The rearrangement links TRBV3-1 (or the pseudogene TRBV3-2) to TRBJ2-2, with unresolved D. Deletions cut 4 bases from V and 4 bases from J, with 10 bases between. The CDR3 extends over 14 amino acids. The germline V gene encodes CDR1 LGHDT and CDR2 YNNKEL (reference sequence). The DNA of the CDR3 is TGTGCCAGCAGCCCCGCTAGTCTCACCGGGGAGCTGTTTTTT. It yields the protein CASSPASLTGELFF.

This clone has a single count. V usage is TRBV2 and J usage is TRBJ2-1; tentative D call: TRBD1 (6 bases). The CDR3 has 15 residues. V lost 5 bases, J lost 7 bases, and 18 bases lay in between. From germline, CDR1 is SNHLY and CDR2 FYNNEI. The CDR3 sequence: CASSTGSRQQNEQFF. CDR3 in DNA: TGTGCCAGCAGTACAGGGAGTAGACAACAAAATGAGCAGTTCTTC.

This chain links TRBV28 with TRBJ1-4; no clear D. The CDR3 loop spans 14 amino acids. CDR1 is MDHEN and CDR2 is SYDVKM in the germline V gene. Trimming cost V 3 bases and J 1 base, with 6 bases left between them. CDR3 amino acids: CASSFYKTNEKLFF. Written as DNA, the CDR3 is TGTGCCAGCAGTTTTTATAAAACTAATGAAAAACTGTTTTTT.

Note on this clone: Other DNA sequences in the sample encode the same CDR3. The rearrangement links TRBV12-3 or TRBV12-4 to TRBJ1-1; D is unclear. The CDR3 spans 11 residues. Trimming took off 6 bases at V and 1 base at J, with 3 bases between the two ends. The CDR3 region is CASSSNTEAFF. In DNA, the CDR3 is TGTGCCAGCAGCTCGAACACTGAAGCTTTCTTT.

The V call is TRBV15, the J call TRBJ2-1; D is tentatively TRBD1 or TRBD2 (6 bases each). Trimming cost V 0 bases and J 12 bases, with 21 bases left between them. The CDR3 is 16 amino acids. From germline, CDR1 is LNHNV and CDR2 YYDKDF (reference sequence). CDR3 loop: CATSRDRGSGGPSQFF. DNA for the CDR3: TGTGCCACCAGCAGAGATCGAGGTTCCGGGGGCCCCTCGCAGTTCTTC.

V is TRBV5-1 and J is TRBJ2-5; possible D gene TRBD1, 5 bases. The CDR3 has 13 amino acids. Trimming took 3 bases from V and 2 from J, leaving 8 bases between them. In germline, CDR1 is SGHRS, CDR2 YFSETQ. The CDR3 loop reads CASSSGQQETQYF. CDR3 DNA: TGCGCCAGCAGCTCCGGACAACAAGAGACCCAGTACTTC. The whole variable domain, filled in from reference TRBV5-1 and TRBJ2-5, reads KAGVTQTPRYLIKTRGQQVTLSCSPISGHRSVSWYQQTPGQGLQFLFEYFSETQRNKGNFPGRFSGRQFSNSRSEMNVSTLELGDSALYLCASSSGQQETQYFGPGTRLLVL.

The CDR3 loop reads CASTTTWGTDQPQHF. For the CDR3, the DNA is TGTGCCAGTACCACAACGTGGGGGACGGATCAGCCCCAGCATTTT. The J gene is TRBJ1-5, the V gene TRBV19, with D maybe TRBD1 (5 bases). Trimming took 7 bases from V and 5 from J, leaving 18 bases between them. Germline lookup yields CDR1 LNHDA and CDR2 SQIVND (reference sequence). The CDR3 covers 15 residues.

CDR3 sequence (DNA): TGTGCCAGAAGTCCCGAGTCCTACGAGCAGTACTTC. Translating it yields CARSPESYEQYF. The gene calls are TRBV5-3 and TRBJ2-7; no firm D call. TRBV5-3 is treated as an ORF (open reading frame) with a function not yet certain. Trimming removed 5 bases from V and 1 base from J, with 7 bases in between. The CDR3 spans 12 residues.